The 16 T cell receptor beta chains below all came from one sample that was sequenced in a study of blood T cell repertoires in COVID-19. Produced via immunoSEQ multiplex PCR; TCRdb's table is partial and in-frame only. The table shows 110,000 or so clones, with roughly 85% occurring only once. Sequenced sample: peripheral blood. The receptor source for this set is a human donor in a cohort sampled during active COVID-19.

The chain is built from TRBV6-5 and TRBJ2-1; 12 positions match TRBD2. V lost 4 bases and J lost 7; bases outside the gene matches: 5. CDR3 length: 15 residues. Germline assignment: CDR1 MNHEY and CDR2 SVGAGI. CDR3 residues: CASSSLAGGRNEQFF. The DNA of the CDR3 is TGTGCCAGCAGTTCCCTAGCGGGGGGGCGGAATGAGCAGTTCTTC.

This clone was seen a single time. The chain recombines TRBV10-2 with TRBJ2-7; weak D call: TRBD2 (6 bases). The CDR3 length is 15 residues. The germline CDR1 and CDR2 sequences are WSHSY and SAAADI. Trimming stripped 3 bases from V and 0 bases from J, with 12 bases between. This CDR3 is CASSDPGDSSYEQYF. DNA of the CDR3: TGCGCCAGCAGTGACCCGGGGGATAGCTCCTACGAGCAGTACTTC.

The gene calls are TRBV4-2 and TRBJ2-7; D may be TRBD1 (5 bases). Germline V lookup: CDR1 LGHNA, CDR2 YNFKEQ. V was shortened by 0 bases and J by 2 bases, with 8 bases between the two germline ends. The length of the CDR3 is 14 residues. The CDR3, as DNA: TGTGCCAGCAGCCAAGACAGGGTAGCCTACGAGCAGTACTTC. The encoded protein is CASSQDRVAYEQYF.

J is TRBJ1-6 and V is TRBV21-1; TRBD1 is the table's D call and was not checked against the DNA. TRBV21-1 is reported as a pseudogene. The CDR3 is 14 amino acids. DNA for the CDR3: TGTGCCAGCAGCCCTAGGGACAGCAATTCACCCCTCCACTTT. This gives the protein CASSPRDSNSPLHF.

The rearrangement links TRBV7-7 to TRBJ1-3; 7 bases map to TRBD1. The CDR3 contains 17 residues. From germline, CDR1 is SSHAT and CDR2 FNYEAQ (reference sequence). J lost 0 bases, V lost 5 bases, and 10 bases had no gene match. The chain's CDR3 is CASSPTLTGVSGNTIYF. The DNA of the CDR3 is TGTGCCAGCAGCCCTACACTTACAGGGGTCTCTGGAAACACCATATATTTT.

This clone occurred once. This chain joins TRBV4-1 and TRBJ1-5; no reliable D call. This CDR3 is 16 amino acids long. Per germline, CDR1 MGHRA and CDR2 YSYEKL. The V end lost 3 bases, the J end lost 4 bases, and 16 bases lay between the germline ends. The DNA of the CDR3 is TGCGCCAGCAGCCAGGAGGGCAGGAAGGAAAATCAGCCCCAGCATTTT. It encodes CASSQEGRKENQPQHF.

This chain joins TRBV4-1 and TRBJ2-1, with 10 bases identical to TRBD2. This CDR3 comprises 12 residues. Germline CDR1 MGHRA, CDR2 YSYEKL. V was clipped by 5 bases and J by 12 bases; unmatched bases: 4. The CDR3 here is CASSAPSGGQFF. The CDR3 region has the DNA TGCGCCAGCAGCGCTCCTAGCGGGGGGCAGTTCTTC.

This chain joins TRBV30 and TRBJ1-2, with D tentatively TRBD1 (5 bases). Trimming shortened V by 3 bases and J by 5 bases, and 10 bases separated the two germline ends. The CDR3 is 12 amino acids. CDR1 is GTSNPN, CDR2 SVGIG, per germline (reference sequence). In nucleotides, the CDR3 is TGTGCCTGGAGGGGGCAGTTTTATGGCTACACCTTC. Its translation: CAWRGQFYGYTF.

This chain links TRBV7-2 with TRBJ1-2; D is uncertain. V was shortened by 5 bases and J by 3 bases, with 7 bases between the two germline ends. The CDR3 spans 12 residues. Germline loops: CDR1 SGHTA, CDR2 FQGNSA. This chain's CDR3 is CASSVPDYGYTF. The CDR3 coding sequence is TGTGCCAGCAGCGTTCCTGACTATGGCTACACCTTC. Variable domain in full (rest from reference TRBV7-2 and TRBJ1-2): GAGVSQSPSNKVTEKGKDVELRCDPISGHTALYWYRQSLGQGLEFLIYFQGNSAPDKSGLPSDRFSAERTGGSVSTLTIQRTQQEDSAVYLCASSVPDYGYTFGSGTRLTVV.

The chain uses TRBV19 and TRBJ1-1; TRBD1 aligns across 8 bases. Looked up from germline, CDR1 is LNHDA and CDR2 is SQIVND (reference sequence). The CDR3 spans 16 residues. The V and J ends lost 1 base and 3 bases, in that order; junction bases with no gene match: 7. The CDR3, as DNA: TGTGCCAGTAGTATAGGGACAGGGCGGTCGGACACTGAAGCTTTCTTT. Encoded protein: CASSIGTGRSDTEAFF. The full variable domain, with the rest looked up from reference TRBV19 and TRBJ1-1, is DGGITQSPKYLFRKEGQNVTLSCEQNLNHDAMYWYRQDPGQGLRLIYYSQIVNDFQKGDIAEGYSVSREKKESFPLTVTSAQKNPTAFYLCASSIGTGRSDTEAFFGQGTRLTVV.

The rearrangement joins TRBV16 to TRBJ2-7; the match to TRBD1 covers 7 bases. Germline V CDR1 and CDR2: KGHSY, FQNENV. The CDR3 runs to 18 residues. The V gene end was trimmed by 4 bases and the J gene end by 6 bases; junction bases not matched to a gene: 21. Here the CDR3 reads CASSPKGYRGRLQAEQYF. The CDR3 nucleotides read TGTGCCAGCAGCCCCAAAGGATACAGGGGTCGTCTTCAGGCCGAGCAGTACTTC.

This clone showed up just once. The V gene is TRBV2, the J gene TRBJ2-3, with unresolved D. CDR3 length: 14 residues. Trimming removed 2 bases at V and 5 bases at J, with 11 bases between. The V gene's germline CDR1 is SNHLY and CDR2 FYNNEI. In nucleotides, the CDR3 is TGTGCCAGCAGTGAACCGGGTTTACGAGATACGCAGTATTTT. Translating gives CASSEPGLRDTQYF.

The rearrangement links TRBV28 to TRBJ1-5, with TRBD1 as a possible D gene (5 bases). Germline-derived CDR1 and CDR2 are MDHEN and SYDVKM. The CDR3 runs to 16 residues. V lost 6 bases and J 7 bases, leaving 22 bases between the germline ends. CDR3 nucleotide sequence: TGTGCCAGCAGAAGTTTGGGGCAGACAGTTCGACAGCCCCAGCATTTT. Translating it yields CASRSLGQTVRQPQHF.

The CDR3 nucleotides read TGTGCCAGCAGTTTATTAGTGGACTTTCCCACAGATACGCAGTATTTT. Its translation: CASSLLVDFPTDTQYF. V and J are TRBV28 and TRBJ2-3, with a weak D call TRBD2 (5 bases). The germline V and J ends were trimmed by 1 base and 2 bases, with 13 bases remaining between them. Germline loops: CDR1 MDHEN, CDR2 SYDVKM. The CDR3 has 16 residues.

CDR3 nucleotides: TGTGCCATCACTAGACGGCGGGGGGAGGATGGCTACACCTTC. Protein sequence: CAITRRRGEDGYTF. The J gene is TRBJ1-2, the V gene TRBV10-3; D perhaps matches TRBD1 (5 bases). Germline CDR1 ENHRY, CDR2 SYGVKD. V was trimmed by 7 bases and J by 6 bases, leaving 18 bases between them. This CDR3 comprises 14 residues.

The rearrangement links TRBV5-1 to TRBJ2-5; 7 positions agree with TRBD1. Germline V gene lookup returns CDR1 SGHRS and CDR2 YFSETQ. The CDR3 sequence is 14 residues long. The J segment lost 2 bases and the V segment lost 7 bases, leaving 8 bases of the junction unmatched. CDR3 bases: TGCGCCAGCTGTCATGACAGGGCGCAAGAGACCCAGTACTTC. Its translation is CASCHDRAQETQYF.